The source of this TCR beta chain is a study of T cell responses to AZD1222 COVID-19 vaccine. Details on this clone: Antigen specificity is unknown.

General study results and limits: The donor cohort was predominantly white British with a female majority, and clonal diversity may have been underestimated. Close to half of spike-specific TCRs reportedly recognize unmutated variant regions. Researchers report vaccine-associated CD4 TCRs spanning spike, with dominance at 160-218 and 743-854. Repertoire sampling was restricted to post-peak T cell response timepoints.

This CDR3 is built from 15 residues. CDR1 is SGHVS, CDR2 FNYEAQ, per germline. V was clipped by 1 base and J by 4 bases; unmatched bases: 5. The repertoire was sequenced with immunoSEQ multiplex PCR; TCRdb's copy has only in-frame clones and lacks some. The data contain 60,000 to 65,000 clones, over 60% of them seen just once; the ten biggest clones take up around an eighth. The sequences come from peripheral blood, collected on day 0 of AZD1222 vaccination. This chain connects TRBV7-6 to TRBJ1-1; 8 bases are shared with TRBD1. The receptor was derived from an adult in good health. CDR3 sequence: CASSLDQGASTEAFF. The CDR3 nucleotides are TGTGCCAGCAGCTTAGACCAGGGGGCGAGCACTGAAGCTTTCTTT. The full variable domain, in which reference TRBV7-6 and TRBJ1-1 provide the parts outside the CDR3, is GAGVSQSPRYKVTKRGQDVALRCDPISGHVSLYWYRQALGQGPEFLTYFNYEAQQDKSGLPNDRFSAERPEGSISTLTIQRTEQRDSAMYRCASSLDQGASTEAFFGQGTRLTVV.